This TCR beta chain originates from a study of cytomegalovirus exposure and HLA in healthy donors (dated by TCRdb to 2016 to 2017). For the wider study: In an earlier analysis of approximately 500 of the donors, 250 to 300 Gb of sequence data and 120 million or so unique TCR beta sequences from roughly 190 million T cells were reported. The study profiled the T cell repertoires of more than 500 subjects by immunosequencing and related them to cytomegalovirus serostatus. To predict cytomegalovirus infection status, the study combined high-throughput TCR immunosequencing, statistical association of individual TCRs with disease status, and machine learning. The number of donors typed differed by locus, with 629-630 for A, B, C, DRB1 and DQB1, 522 for DQA1, approximately 580 for DPA1, and approximately 470 for DPB1. About 280 gigabases of sequencing data and 75 million to 85 million unique TCR sequences made up an early release that covered nearly 650 HLA-typed donors. In an earlier analysis of more than 550 of the donors, high-throughput TCR beta sequencing was used to judge whether each TCR beta V gene segment behaved as functional or pseudogenic. A later genetic analysis used genome-wide SNP genotypes for 398 of the 666 donors, treating that subset as a discovery cohort. Alongside the repertoire data, information on donor age, sex, ethnicity and CMV serostatus was compiled. Along with the approximately 620-subject first cohort, a separate validation cohort of over a hundred different subjects was used. In a later analysis, previously published TCR beta repertoires from 600 to 850 donors were re-analyzed and high-resolution HLA genotyping was added so that TCR occurrence patterns could be studied. All discovery cohort repertoires had been generated using a single sequencing platform. Of the approximately 400 genotyped donors, 70% to 90% were placed in the genetic ancestry cluster associated with self-reported Caucasian donors. Across around 400 genotyped donors of the cohort, an average of roughly 230,000 unique TCR beta nucleotide sequences per donor were sequenced, and roughly 20% of those sequences were non-productive. The study aimed to test whether cataloging public T cell receptors could reveal signatures of past pathogen exposure. Because of strong linkage in the cohort, roughly five DR-DQ haplotypes were treated as single units for association and clustering. Class I and class II HLA loci were covered by the typing at four-digit resolution. The later analysis used no new phenotypic data to find candidate immune exposures, relying instead on TCR beta sequences and their occurrence across donors.

The paper's findings and limits, for the study overall: V-gene and J-gene trimming of TCR beta chains was associated with a missense DCLRE1C variant in a later genetic analysis, and the association was replicated in an independent cohort. For the cohort, immune exposure information was limited to CMV serostatus. The classifier was reported to diagnose cytomegalovirus status with high specificity and sensitivity in both the original and validation cohorts. Assigning TCR associations to individual alleles was difficult when HLA alleles, especially DR and DQ, strongly co-occurred. Compared with equally common non-associated chains, HLA-associated TCR beta chains in a later analysis were more clonally expanded and had lower generation probabilities. The sequencing pipeline was judged likely to have produced a cluster of highly shared sequence variants as a technical artifact. The authors suggested that the approach could potentially be extended to other disease states and immunological phenotypes. Several of the top co-occurrence clusters appeared to be linked to parvovirus B19, influenza, CMV and Epstein-Barr virus, according to a later analysis. Sequencing depth was assumed to be roughly uniform across donors in the presence/absence analyses, though that assumption may not hold. Some 15 rarely observed V segments, including chromosome 9 orphons, were excluded from the earlier analysis of about 500 of the donors because counts were too low. A further reported finding was that TCR beta sequences accurately predicted the HLA-A and HLA-B alleles for most subjects in the first cohort. Most TCR sequences were seen in very few donors, while some public TCRs were found in many individuals. Most CMV-associated TCR beta chains appeared to be HLA-restricted in a later analysis, and the HLA associations seemed to be driven largely by CMV exposure. Because some donors lacked HLA typing at each locus, the association tests relied only on the typed subset. Some IMGT-functional V segments, including TRBV6-2 and TRBV6-3, could not be told apart with the 87-base-pair reads, so those segments were excluded. Compared with the roughly 600-donor mean, donors in an Asian-associated ancestry cluster had fewer N-insertions in productive TCRs, according to a later genetic analysis. A later analysis associated about 18,000 TCR beta sequences with specific HLA alleles at a false discovery rate of 0.05. A total of 150 to 200 TCR beta chains were listed by the study as associated with cytomegalovirus. Linkage disequilibrium might explain the correlated functional status among segregating V segments, but an unknown experimental factor could not be excluded. In a later analysis, TCR association rates were found to vary across HLA loci, with the most associated TCRs seen for DRB1 alleles and the fewest for HLA-C alleles. Broadly in line with IMGT annotations, most TCR beta V segments showed up in productive rearrangements about 87% or about 30% of the time in an earlier analysis of several hundred of the donors. Only TCR beta chains were sequenced in this cohort, and the absence of alpha or paired-chain data limited detectable features. A few of the identified cytomegalovirus-associated TCR beta chains were confirmed in vitro to be specific for cytomegalovirus antigens.

Library generation was performed with the immunoSEQ multiplex PCR assay. For the multiplex PCR, a mixture combining 60 forward primers for TCR Vbeta segments and 13 reverse primers for TCR Jbeta segments was used. Amplification of the CDR3 region of rearranged TCR beta genes was performed with a multiplex PCR assay on genomic DNA. Amplified TCR beta libraries were sequenced as 87-base-pair reads on the Illumina HiSeq System. The authors' analysis ran thus. A later analysis tallied 70 million to 100 million unique TCR beta chains across the 550 to 850 repertoires, and some 10 million of those chains were shared by two or more donors. Raw reads were error-corrected and collapsed into unique sequences by a nearest-neighbor algorithm in which closely related sequences were merged to remove PCR and sequencing errors. Alignment of CDR3 sequences to IMGT reference sequences was used to assign V, D and J gene segments. For a sequence to be retained, at least a six-nucleotide match to both a V gene segment and a J gene segment was required. A rearrangement was called productive if the CDR3 had no stop codons and remained in frame with V and J, and every other rearrangement was called non-productive. CDR3 was defined by IMGT convention, running from the second conserved V-encoded cysteine to the conserved J-encoded phenylalanine. The earlier analysis of approximately 590 of the donors excluded any sequence lacking an unambiguous match to a single V gene segment. An earlier analysis of almost 600 of the donors classified V segments as functional when productive rearrangements were above 56.7% and as segregating when the standard deviation between donors was above 5%. To diagnose cytomegalovirus status from the catalog of TCR beta chain sequences, a statistical classification framework was built. In a later analysis, V and J genes were assigned by comparing TCR nucleotide sequences against IMGT/GENE-DB human TR gene sequences. The TCRdist pipeline was used in a later analysis to assign CDR3 sequences and most-parsimonious VDJ recombination scenarios. In a later analysis, each TCR beta chain was defined by its CDR3 amino acid sequence together with its V-gene family, and reads without a unique V-gene family were excluded. As a way to deal with suspected cross-contamination and a sequencing artifact, a later analysis dropped 450 to 600 nucleotide sequences that were highly shared and had low generation probability. For each public chain, a later analysis derived a clonal expansion index from normalized ranks of inferred template counts within each repertoire. In a later analysis, generation probabilities were computed using a VDJ recombination model fitted to out-of-frame rearrangements, and the results were checked against IGoR. A later analysis scored TCR-TCR, TCR-HLA and TCR-CMV co-occurrence with hypergeometric tests, applying a repertoire-size bias correction to TCR pairs. A later analysis estimated false discovery rates by permuting HLA or CMV assignments 20 times. In a later analysis, co-occurring TCRs were grouped using DBSCAN, with TCRdist sequence similarity added in when clustering inside HLA-allele-positive subsets. Repertoires with fewer than 30,000 or more than 120,000 public chains, plus five repertoires with anomalous nucleotide sharing, were excluded from co-occurrence clustering. TCRdb re-hosts the immuneACCESS table, in-frame sequences only. Its copies lack some clones; in the studies checked, an unresolved V gene accounts for under half of them, and the cause for the rest is not known. Clonal size and the V and J genes are those of that table, whereas D and trimming came from the DNA. The sample table contains 200,000 to 300,000 clones; only one count was recorded for about 83% of them. The ten largest clonotypes hold 1.5% to 2% of the sample.

CDR1 MDHEN and CDR2 SYDVKM were looked up in the germline V gene. Trimming leaves V shorter by 2 bases and J shorter by 2 bases, with the junction holding 6 bases beyond the gene matches. Taken from cysteine to phenylalanine, the CDR3 has 15 residues. Just CDR3 DNA is preserved here, 45 bases in frame from base 1. The cohort comprised some 680 healthy bone marrow donors. All cohort members were sampled while nominally healthy, although unrecorded immune exposures were likely present. The donor was CMV seropositive and was included in the group of 250 to 300 seropositive cohort members. A peripheral blood sample was collected from each donor, and TCR beta sequencing was performed on peripheral blood mononuclear cells. The Qiagen DNeasy Blood Extraction Kit was used to extract genomic DNA from the blood cell samples. As to this clone: This receptor's antigen is unknown. Per-base qualities were not stored, and no clone one base away is much larger.

The sample comprised PBMCs. This clonotype originated in a woman in her 40s in good health and CMV-seropositive. The V gene is TRBV28 and the J gene is TRBJ2-7, with 7 bases in between that match TRBD2. CDR3 protein: CASSLGGLAAYEQYF. DNA sequence: TGTGCCAGCAGTTTAGGAGGGCTAGCGGCCTACGAGCAGTACTTC. The full variable domain, with segments outside the CDR3 supplied by the reference TRBV28 and TRBJ2-7 proteins, appears as DVKVTQSSRYLVKRTGEKVFLECVQDMDHENMFWYRQDPGLGLRLIYFSYDVKMKEKGDIPEGYSVSREKKERFSLILESASTNQTSMYLCASSLGGLAAYEQYFGPGTRLTVT.